This entry lists 27 T cell receptor beta chains sequenced from one sample in a study of T cell responses to AZD1222 COVID-19 vaccine (dated by TCRdb to the early 2020s). What this sample's time point label stands for: baseline before first vaccination. Receptors were amplified or captured by the immunoSEQ multiplex PCR assay. In its TCRdb copy, this immuneACCESS table keeps in-frame sequences only and misses some clones. Where compared with another copy, unresolved V genes explain less than half of these, and the others have no known cause. The sample includes 150,000 to 200,000 clones, with about nine tenths observed a single time. 2.5% to 3% of the sample is held by the ten biggest clonotypes. The sequencing here drew on peripheral blood, taken on day 0 of AZD1222 vaccination. Source of these receptors: an adult in good health.

The genes are TRBV28 and TRBJ1-4, with 8 bases that match TRBD1. Germline V lookup: CDR1 MDHEN, CDR2 SYDVKM. CDR3 size: 16 residues. The trim removed 6 bases at V and 7 bases at J, leaving 13 bases unmatched. CDR3 coding DNA: TGTGCCAGCAGAAGCCGCCCGGGACAGGACCCTGAAAAACTGTTTTTT. Its protein is CASRSRPGQDPEKLFF.

The V gene is TRBV2, the J gene TRBJ1-1, with D maybe TRBD1 (5 bases). The germline V and J ends were trimmed by 10 bases and 3 bases, with 18 bases remaining between them. This CDR3 is 14 amino acids long. Germline V gene sequence: CDR1 SNHLY, CDR2 FYNNEI. The CDR3 here is CATSLNRLDTEAFF. The DNA for the CDR3 is TGTGCCACGTCGCTAAACAGGCTGGACACTGAAGCTTTCTTT.

The chain carries TRBV7-8 and TRBJ2-7; possible D gene TRBD1, 6 bases. Between the trimmed V and J ends, which lost 2 bases and 0 bases, there was a span of 14 bases. The CDR3 consists of 16 residues. CDR1 and CDR2 from the germline V gene are SGHVS and FQNEAQ. As DNA, the CDR3 is TGTGCCAGCAGCTTATCGTCTCCAGGGGTCTCCTACGAGCAGTACTTC. It specifies CASSLSSPGVSYEQYF.

V usage is TRBV3-1 (or the pseudogene TRBV3-2) and J usage is TRBJ1-5; D is possibly TRBD1 (6 bases). The V gene's germline CDR1 is LGHDT and CDR2 YNNKEL (reference sequence). CDR3 size: 14 residues. Trimming took off 1 base at V and 5 bases at J, with 9 bases between the two ends. The CDR3: CASSQGRGYQPQHF. The CDR3 DNA follows: TGTGCCAGCAGCCAAGGCAGGGGATATCAGCCCCAGCATTTT.

The chain couples TRBV10-3 to TRBJ1-1; no definite D call. The germline V and J ends were trimmed by 1 base and 10 bases, with 19 bases remaining between them. This CDR3 has 15 residues. Germline V gives CDR1 ENHRY, CDR2 SYGVKD. The CDR3 DNA reads TGTGCCATCAGTGAGTTGTCGAGGGAAGTAAATGGAGCTTTCTTT. Amino acids: CAISELSREVNGAFF.

V gene TRBV30 combines with J gene TRBJ2-7, with D hard to call. The ends were cut back, 5 bases at V and 4 bases at J, with 15 bases in the middle. In germline, CDR1 is GTSNPN, CDR2 SVGIG (reference sequence). CDR3 length: 13 amino acids. The CDR3 DNA sequence: TGTGCCTGGTTAGGAGTTCCGGAATACGAGCAGTACTTC. It translates to CAWLGVPEYEQYF.

This clone appeared a single time. The chain employs TRBV6-1 and TRBJ2-7, with TRBD1 matching 9 bases. CDR1 and CDR2 from the germline V gene are MNHNS and SASEGT. The CDR3 covers 19 residues. Germline trimming cut 0 bases from V and 2 bases from J; bases unmatched to any gene: 14. The CDR3 loop reads CASSEAPQGAGGSTYEQYF. DNA for the CDR3: TGTGCCAGCAGTGAAGCTCCACAGGGGGCGGGCGGGAGTACCTACGAGCAGTACTTC.

This chain uses TRBV30 with TRBJ2-7; possibly TRBD1 for D (5 bases). From germline, CDR1 is GTSNPN and CDR2 SVGIG (reference sequence). The CDR3 loop spans 16 amino acids. V lost 4 bases and J 2 bases, leaving 21 bases between the germline ends. CDR3 coding DNA: TGTGCCTGGAAGTCAGGGCAGCAGGAAGACCCCTACGAGCAGTACTTC. Amino acid sequence: CAWKSGQQEDPYEQYF.

The chain employs TRBV5-1 and TRBJ2-2; TRBD1 aligns across 10 bases. The CDR3 runs 14 residues. CDR1 SGHRS and CDR2 YFSETQ come from the germline V gene. V shed 4 bases and J 5 bases; nucleotides not matched to a gene: 2. CDR3 DNA: TGCGCCAGCAGCGGACAGGGGGAGACCGGGGAGCTGTTTTTT. This encodes CASSGQGETGELFF. Together with reference TRBV5-1 and TRBJ2-2, the CDR3 gives the full variable domain: KAGVTQTPRYLIKTRGQQVTLSCSPISGHRSVSWYQQTPGQGLQFLFEYFSETQRNKGNFPGRFSGRQFSNSRSEMNVSTLELGDSALYLCASSGQGETGELFFGEGSRLTVL.

V is TRBV2 and J is TRBJ1-4; D is perhaps TRBD1 (5 bases). Trimming took off 5 bases at V and 14 bases at J, with 18 bases between the two ends. CDR3 length: 13 residues. Germline CDR1 reads SNHLY; CDR2 reads FYNNEI. Here the CDR3 reads CASSTLRGLGLFF. In DNA, the CDR3 is TGTGCCAGCAGTACATTGAGGGGTCTGGGGCTGTTTTTT.

This clone came up once. This rearrangement joins TRBV27 to TRBJ2-7; D remains unclear. V lost 0 bases and J lost 4, with 13 bases in between. The CDR3 is 15 residues long. From germline, CDR1 is MNHEY and CDR2 SMNVEV (reference sequence). For the CDR3, the DNA is TGTGCCAGCAGTTTATCTGCGTCAACCCCTTACGAGCAGTACTTC. Protein product: CASSLSASTPYEQYF.

This rearrangement joins TRBV5-1 to TRBJ2-2, with D perhaps TRBD2 (5 bases). In germline, CDR1 is SGHRS, CDR2 YFSETQ. The V end was cut by 1 base, the J end by 0 bases, with 7 bases between. The CDR3 totals 15 residues. This CDR3 is CASSLSGTNTGELFF. CDR3 DNA: TGCGCCAGCAGCTTGTCCGGGACGAACACCGGGGAGCTGTTTTTT.

This clone was detected once. The rearrangement links TRBV10-2 to TRBJ1-1; D remains ambiguous. Germline-derived CDR1 and CDR2 are WSHSY and SAAADI. Trimming removed 6 bases from V and 1 base from J, with 12 bases in between. The length of the CDR3 is 14 residues. The CDR3 DNA reads as TGCGCCAGCAGCGAGGGTAGCGGGAACACTGAAGCTTTCTTT. As protein: CASSEGSGNTEAFF.

The gene calls are TRBV10-2 and TRBJ1-2; D is perhaps TRBD1 (6 bases). Germline V gives CDR1 WSHSY, CDR2 SAAADI. This CDR3 spans 16 amino acids. V was shortened by 5 bases and J by 4 bases, with 20 bases between the two germline ends. The CDR3 loop reads CASSPGGPHKTYGYTF. In nucleotides, the CDR3 is TGCGCCAGCAGTCCGGGGGGCCCCCACAAGACCTATGGCTACACCTTC.

The J gene is TRBJ1-5, the V gene TRBV19, with D possibly TRBD1 on 5 matching bases. Looked up from germline, CDR1 is LNHDA and CDR2 is SQIVND (reference sequence). CDR3 length equals 14 residues. V was pared by 4 bases and J by 3 bases, with 10 bases between. CDR3 nucleotide sequence: TGTGCCAGTAGTACGGGGGTCTACAATCAGCCCCAGCATTTT. Its protein is CASSTGVYNQPQHF.

In DNA, the CDR3 is TGTGCCAGTAGTGAGCGGCAGGGGGCGCCTCAGCCCCAGCATTTT. Translation gives CASSERQGAPQPQHF. This chain joins TRBV19 and TRBJ1-5; 8 nucleotides align to TRBD1. This CDR3 comprises 15 residues. Trimming at V came to 5 bases and at J to 6 bases, leaving 9 bases not matched to a gene. Germline CDR1 is LNHDA and CDR2 is SQIVND (reference sequence). The variable domain in full, completed from reference TRBV19 and TRBJ1-5, reads DGGITQSPKYLFRKEGQNVTLSCEQNLNHDAMYWYRQDPGQGLRLIYYSQIVNDFQKGDIAEGYSVSREKKESFPLTVTSAQKNPTAFYLCASSERQGAPQPQHFGDGTRLSIL.

V usage is TRBV27 and J usage is TRBJ2-7, with D perhaps given as TRBD1 or TRBD2 (5 bases each). The CDR3 spans 15 residues. V was pared by 2 bases and J by 1 base, with 12 bases between. Germline values: CDR1 MNHEY, CDR2 SMNVEV (reference sequence). The CDR3 DNA reads TGTGCCAGCAGTTTAAGTGGGGACGGATCCTACGAGCAGTACTTC. Translating gives CASSLSGDGSYEQYF.

This chain connects TRBV27 to TRBJ1-2; possible D gene TRBD1, 6 bases. Germline CDR1 and CDR2: MNHEY and SMNVEV (reference sequence). Between the trimmed V and J ends, which lost 1 base and 7 bases, there was a span of 10 bases. This CDR3 comprises 13 residues. CDR3 sequence (DNA): TGTGCCAGCAGTTTATTGGGGGCCGGTGGCTACACCTTC. Its protein is CASSLLGAGGYTF.

This chain connects TRBV7-9 to TRBJ2-7; D not certain. Germline CDR1 reads SEHNR; CDR2 reads FQNEAQ (reference sequence). CDR3 length equals 14 residues. V dropped 1 base and J dropped 2 bases, with 9 bases sitting between them. CDR3 sequence reads: CASSLVGSTYEQYF. CDR3 nucleotides: TGTGCCAGCAGCTTAGTGGGCAGTACCTACGAGCAGTACTTC.

This chain uses TRBV5-1 with TRBJ1-4, with D tentatively TRBD1 (5 bases). Germline-derived CDR1 and CDR2 are SGHRS and YFSETQ. The ends were cut back, 0 bases at V and 7 bases at J, with 13 bases in the middle. This CDR3 comprises 15 residues. CDR3 nucleotide sequence: TGCGCCAGCAGCTTGGCGGGCTTCGGGGGTGAAAAACTGTTTTTT. Translation gives CASSLAGFGGEKLFF.

V and J are TRBV11-2 and TRBJ2-2, with a tentative D call TRBD2 (6 bases). Germline lookup yields CDR1 SGHAT and CDR2 FQNNGV. Trimming stripped 1 base from V and 2 bases from J, with 8 bases between. The CDR3 is 15 residues long. The CDR3 spells CASSLGGTNTGELFF. The CDR3 DNA follows: TGTGCCAGCAGCTTAGGAGGGACTAACACCGGGGAGCTGTTTTTT. Variable domain in full (rest from reference TRBV11-2 and TRBJ2-2): EAGVAQSPRYKIIEKRQSVAFWCNPISGHATLYWYQQILGQGPKLLIQFQNNGVVDDSQLPKDRFSAERLKGVDSTLKIQPAKLEDSAVYLCASSLGGTNTGELFFGEGSRLTVL.

The gene calls are TRBV18 and TRBJ1-1; 7 bases match TRBD1. Trimming took 3 bases from V and 1 from J; bases not matched to a gene: 5. There are 15 residues in the CDR3. Germline CDR1 is KGHSH and CDR2 is LQKENI. The CDR3 DNA sequence: TGTGCCAGCTCACCGCTCGGGACAGCGAACACTGAAGCTTTCTTT. It specifies CASSPLGTANTEAFF.

The chain is built from TRBV24-1 and TRBJ2-5; D is undetermined. CDR1 is KGHDR and CDR2 is SFDVKD in the germline V gene. The CDR3 is 13 residues long. V lost 0 bases and J lost 2, with 3 bases in between. The CDR3 DNA follows: TGTGCCACCAGTGATTTGCGGCAAGAGACCCAGTACTTC. Translating gives CATSDLRQETQYF.

V usage is TRBV28 and J usage is TRBJ1-2; D not certain. The CDR3 consists of 13 residues. Germline V gene sequence: CDR1 MDHEN, CDR2 SYDVKM. V was pared by 10 bases and J by 2 bases, with 14 bases between. The CDR3 loop is CATSPVANYGYTF. CDR3 bases: TGTGCCACCTCCCCCGTAGCGAACTATGGCTACACCTTC.

This clone was seen a single time. The chain uses TRBV2 and TRBJ2-1; the match to TRBD2 covers 9 bases. This CDR3 has 15 amino acids. In germline, CDR1 is SNHLY, CDR2 FYNNEI. The J segment lost 7 bases and the V segment lost 5 bases, leaving 9 bases of the junction unmatched. The CDR3 nucleotides read TGTGCCAGCAGTCGTGGGACTAGCCGTGGGAATGAGCAGTTCTTC. Translated, it gives CASSRGTSRGNEQFF.

The chain carries TRBV11-2 and TRBJ2-1; a weak D match, TRBD1 (6 bases). The CDR3 length is 15 residues. V gave up 4 bases and J gave up 8 bases, with 18 bases separating them. In germline, CDR1 is SGHAT, CDR2 FQNNGV. CDR3 sequence: CASSSPTGLGDEQFF. The CDR3 coding sequence is TGTGCCAGCAGCTCCCCGACAGGCCTTGGGGATGAGCAGTTCTTC.

This clone was seen ten or more times. This chain links TRBV19 with TRBJ1-2; tentative D call: TRBD1 (5 bases). From germline, CDR1 is LNHDA and CDR2 SQIVND (reference sequence). This CDR3 region has 13 residues. V was trimmed by 9 bases and J by 8 bases, leaving 19 bases between them. CDR3 residues: CASSFGGVGGYTF. The CDR3 nucleotides read TGTGCCAGCTCCTTCGGGGGAGTTGGCGGCTACACCTTC.